These 27 T cell receptor beta chains share one sample of origin, sequenced in a study of T cell responses to AZD1222 COVID-19 vaccine. Sequencing used immunoSEQ multiplex PCR; TCRdb keeps in-frame clones, though not all of them. The sample records some 50,000 clones, roughly 89% being singletons. Sequencing used peripheral blood, obtained 28 days after the second AZD1222 dose. Source of these receptors: an adult who received the AZD1222 COVID-19 vaccine.

This clone was picked up one time. The V and J genes are TRBV2 and TRBJ2-1; D call uncertain. This CDR3 is built from 11 residues. Per the germline V gene, CDR1 is SNHLY and CDR2 is FYNNEI. Trimming cost V 7 bases and J 5 bases, with 6 bases left between them. CDR3 region: CASTRNNEQFF. DNA of the CDR3: TGTGCCAGCACCAGAAACAATGAGCAGTTCTTC.

The chain carries TRBV14 and TRBJ2-2; D tentatively reads TRBD1 or TRBD2 (6 bases each). The CDR3 has 17 residues. Between the trimmed V and J ends, which lost 2 bases and 3 bases, there was a span of 16 bases. CDR1 is SGHDN and CDR2 is FVKESK in the germline V gene. CDR3 coding DNA: TGTGCCAGCAGCCAAAGCGGGTGGGGGCTTTACACCGGGGAGCTGTTTTTT. It codes for CASSQSGWGLYTGELFF.

The chain combines TRBV5-4 with TRBJ2-1; D unclear. The CDR3 totals 15 residues. V lost 3 bases, J lost 0 bases, and 10 bases lay in between. Looked up from germline, CDR1 is SGHNT and CDR2 is YYREEE (reference sequence). CDR3 sequence reads: CASSSWGSSYNEQFF. CDR3 bases: TGTGCCAGCAGCTCGTGGGGAAGCTCCTACAATGAGCAGTTCTTC.

The chain uses TRBV4-3 and TRBJ2-5, with 8 bases fitting TRBD2. V dropped 0 bases and J dropped 7; count of bases not matched to a gene: 10. CDR1 is LGHNA and CDR2 is YSLEER in the germline V gene. The CDR3 covers 16 residues. The CDR3 reads CASSQDRVSGARTQYF. DNA of the CDR3: TGCGCCAGCAGCCAAGATCGGGTTAGCGGGGCCCGGACCCAGTACTTC.

The V call is TRBV4-3, the J call TRBJ2-3; weak D call: TRBD2 (6 bases). There are 16 residues in the CDR3. CDR1 is LGHNA and CDR2 is YSLEER in the germline V gene. V lost 3 bases, J lost 0 bases, and 13 bases lay in between. This CDR3 reads CASSHRAGTSTDTQYF. DNA for the CDR3: TGCGCCAGCAGCCACAGAGCGGGCACTAGCACAGATACGCAGTATTTT.

This chain links TRBV29-1 with TRBJ2-7; TRBD2 is a possible D gene (5 bases). This CDR3 comprises 14 residues. CDR1 SQVTM and CDR2 ANQGSEA come from the germline V gene. Trimming took 5 bases from V and 5 from J, leaving 19 bases between them. The CDR3 here is CSVRVRRESNEQYF. CDR3 DNA: TGCAGCGTTCGGGTCCGAAGGGAGAGCAACGAGCAGTACTTC.

The chain couples TRBV3-1 (or the pseudogene TRBV3-2) to TRBJ2-2; 13 nucleotides line up with TRBD2. Losses at the gene ends were 4 bases for V and 6 bases for J; bases not matched to a gene: 5. The CDR3 loop spans 16 amino acids. Germline CDR1 is LGHDT and CDR2 is YNNKEL (reference sequence). In DNA form, the CDR3 reads TGTGCCAGCAGCCTCTGGACTAGCGGGAGTTCCGGGGAGCTGTTTTTT. It codes for CASSLWTSGSSGELFF.

The chain's CDR3 is CASSQEGSLETQYF. The DNA of the CDR3 is TGCGCCAGCAGCCAAGAAGGGTCCTTGGAGACCCAGTACTTC. The chain links TRBV4-3 to TRBJ2-5; no clear D. V was clipped by 0 bases and J by 5 bases, with 10 bases between them. The germline V gene has CDR1 LGHNA and CDR2 YSLEER. The CDR3 extends over 14 amino acids.

This clone was seen once. The chain couples TRBV4-1 to TRBJ1-3, with D uncertain. The CDR3 has 16 residues. CDR1 MGHRA and CDR2 YSYEKL come from the germline V gene. Trimming cost V 0 bases and J 4 bases, with 13 bases left between them. The CDR3 is CASSQDRARQGNTIYF. The CDR3 DNA sequence: TGCGCCAGCAGCCAAGATCGGGCGCGACAAGGAAACACCATATATTTT.

This chain connects TRBV4-3 to TRBJ1-5, with D unclear. V lost 0 bases, J lost 5 bases, and 8 bases lay in between. The V gene's germline CDR1 is LGHNA and CDR2 YSLEER. The CDR3 totals 14 residues. The CDR3 DNA follows: TGCGCCAGCAGCCAAGACCACACCGATCAGCCCCAGCATTTT. As protein: CASSQDHTDQPQHF.

This clone was seen just once. The V call is TRBV27, the J call TRBJ2-1, with D tentatively TRBD1 or TRBD2 (7 bases each). The CDR3 contains 17 residues. Germline lookup yields CDR1 MNHEY and CDR2 SMNVEV (reference sequence). V gave up 5 bases and J gave up 0 bases, with 17 bases separating them. CDR3 protein: CASSPQGGMSSYNEQFF. In DNA form, the CDR3 reads TGTGCCAGCAGTCCCCAGGGGGGGATGAGCTCCTACAATGAGCAGTTCTTC.

The chain links TRBV28 to TRBJ1-2; the match to TRBD1 covers 7 bases. Germline trimming cut 4 bases from V and 1 base from J; bases unmatched to any gene: 6. There are 15 residues in the CDR3. The V gene's germline CDR1 is MDHEN and CDR2 SYDVKM. This CDR3 reads CASSSGGQLNYGYTF. The CDR3 DNA reads as TGTGCCAGCAGTTCCGGGGGACAGCTTAACTATGGCTACACCTTC.

The J gene is TRBJ2-7, the V gene TRBV29-1; 10 bases map to TRBD2. The length of the CDR3 is 16 residues. Germline values: CDR1 SQVTM, CDR2 ANQGSEA. With 4 bases clipped from V and 0 bases from J, the junction kept 9 bases outside the gene matches. CDR3: CSVGLGPSGSSYEQYF. CDR3 coding DNA: TGCAGCGTTGGGCTGGGGCCTAGCGGGAGCTCCTACGAGCAGTACTTC.

This clone was counted a single time. The chain links TRBV6-6 to TRBJ1-1; D is perhaps TRBD1 (6 bases). From germline, CDR1 is MNHNY and CDR2 SVGAGI (reference sequence). The CDR3 is 11 residues long. Trimming took off 5 bases at V and 12 bases at J, with 13 bases between the two ends. The CDR3 here is CASSTGIGTFF. The CDR3 DNA sequence: TGTGCCAGCAGTACAGGGATCGGGACTTTCTTT.

This clone occurred a few times. The J gene is TRBJ2-7, the V gene TRBV4-3; 7 positions agree with TRBD1. The junction had 14 bases not matched to a gene; V was cut back by 3 bases and J by 6 bases. The CDR3 runs 16 residues. Germline loops: CDR1 LGHNA, CDR2 YSLEER. The CDR3 coding sequence is TGCGCCAGCAGCCATGCCCATACAGGGGAAGGCGGCGAGCAGTACTTC. It specifies CASSHAHTGEGGEQYF.

CDR3: CASRRTSGVGMYNEQFF. CDR3 in DNA: TGTGCCAGCAGAAGGACTAGCGGGGTGGGGATGTACAATGAGCAGTTCTTC. V is TRBV2 and J is TRBJ2-1, with 12 bases identical to TRBD2. Trimming cost V 6 bases and J 4 bases; bases outside gene matches: 10. Germline V CDR1 and CDR2: SNHLY, FYNNEI. The CDR3 consists of 17 residues.

V gene TRBV2 combines with J gene TRBJ1-4; 8 nucleotides match TRBD1. Trimming took 7 bases from V and 3 from J; bases not matched to a gene: 10. The CDR3 spans 16 residues. Germline CDR1 reads SNHLY; CDR2 reads FYNNEI. CDR3 bases: TGTGCCAGCACCCCGTGGCAGGGGGCCGCTAATGAAAAACTGTTTTTT. It is translated as CASTPWQGAANEKLFF.

V usage is TRBV11-2 and J usage is TRBJ2-3; D unclear. Trimming removed 5 bases at V and 3 bases at J, with 6 bases between. The V gene's germline CDR1 is SGHAT and CDR2 FQNNGV. CDR3 size: 12 residues. CDR3 loop: CASSLQTDTQYF. The CDR3 DNA reads TGTGCCAGCAGCCTACAGACAGATACGCAGTATTTT.

V usage is TRBV7-8 and J usage is TRBJ1-4; weak D call: TRBD1 (5 bases). V gave up 0 bases and J gave up 8 bases, with 10 bases separating them. The CDR3 covers 14 residues. Germline V gene lookup returns CDR1 SGHVS and CDR2 FQNEAQ. The CDR3 nucleotides read TGTGCCAGCAGCTTAGCTGGGGCTGGGGAAAAACTGTTTTTT. Protein: CASSLAGAGEKLFF.

This clone has just one count. The chain uses TRBV20-1 and TRBJ2-4; D is unclear. V shed 1 base and J shed 8 bases, with 6 bases lying between them. In germline, CDR1 is DFQATT, CDR2 SNEGSKA (reference sequence). This CDR3 has 11 residues. The CDR3, as DNA: TGCAGTGCTAGAGTCGTAGACATTCAGTACTTC. Its protein is CSARVVDIQYF.

V is TRBV9 and J is TRBJ2-5; D is possibly TRBD1 or TRBD2 (5 bases each). With 0 bases removed from V and 4 bases from J, the gap between germline ends came to 16 bases. Germline lookup yields CDR1 SGDLS and CDR2 YYNGEE. This CDR3 comprises 16 residues. The CDR3 DNA is TGTGCCAGCAGCGTAGCTGGTTACCGAGGGGTAGAGACCCAGTACTTC. Residues: CASSVAGYRGVETQYF.

The CDR3 bases are TGCGCCAGCAGCCAAGTCGGGACTAGAGAGACCCAGTACTTC. Encoded protein: CASSQVGTRETQYF. The chain combines TRBV4-1 with TRBJ2-5, with TRBD2 matching 8 bases. V gave up 1 base and J gave up 4 bases; unmatched junction bases: 2. Germline V gives CDR1 MGHRA, CDR2 YSYEKL. This CDR3 has 14 amino acids.

The chain has TRBV2 and TRBJ2-3, with TRBD2 matching 8 bases. The CDR3 has 14 amino acids. Germline V gene data show CDR1 as SNHLY and CDR2 as FYNNEI. The V gene end was trimmed by 10 bases and the J gene end by 6 bases; junction bases not matched to a gene: 12. CDR3 region: CAISGLEGWDTQYF. In DNA, the CDR3 is TGTGCCATCTCGGGACTAGAGGGATGGGATACGCAGTATTTT.

V is TRBV4-3 and J is TRBJ2-5; TRBD2 is a possible D gene (5 bases). The CDR3 runs 18 residues. Trimming removed 0 bases at V and 4 bases at J, with 21 bases between. CDR1 is LGHNA and CDR2 is YSLEER in the germline V gene. The CDR3 is CASSQEPTWLATGETQYF. CDR3 DNA sequence: TGCGCCAGCAGCCAAGAGCCCACTTGGCTAGCCACTGGAGAGACCCAGTACTTC.

The chain uses TRBV19 and TRBJ1-1; 7 bases are a match to TRBD1. This CDR3 comprises 11 residues. J lost 8 bases, V lost 10 bases, and 7 bases had no gene match. Germline V gene lookup returns CDR1 LNHDA and CDR2 SQIVND (reference sequence). CDR3 sequence: CATTQGGEAFF. CDR3 coding DNA: TGTGCCACAACTCAGGGGGGCGAAGCTTTCTTT. The entire variable domain, with the rest obtained from reference TRBV19 and TRBJ1-1, is as follows: DGGITQSPKYLFRKEGQNVTLSCEQNLNHDAMYWYRQDPGQGLRLIYYSQIVNDFQKGDIAEGYSVSREKKESFPLTVTSAQKNPTAFYLCATTQGGEAFFGQGTRLTVV.

This sequence joins TRBV5-6 and TRBJ2-7; D call uncertain. The V end was cut by 0 bases, the J end by 5 bases, with 6 bases between. The CDR3 extends over 12 amino acids. The V gene's germline CDR1 is SGHDT and CDR2 YYEEEE. The CDR3 nucleotides are TGTGCCAGCAGCTTGGTTAGGGACGAGCAGTACTTC. Translation gives CASSLVRDEQYF.

The chain has TRBV10-1 and TRBJ2-7; maybe TRBD2 (5 bases). V lost 0 bases to trimming and J lost 6 bases, with 12 bases between them. The CDR3 loop spans 14 amino acids. Looked up from germline, CDR1 is WNHNN and CDR2 is SYGVQD (reference sequence). CDR3 coding DNA: TGCGCCAGCAGTGAGTCGAAGAGGGTCGCCGAGCAGTACTTC. It codes for CASSESKRVAEQYF.